The T cell receptor beta chain described here comes from a study of blood T cell repertoires in COVID-19. Overall study: Samples representing acute and convalescent COVID-19 were sourced from the United States, Italy and Spain. The analysed material was cDNA or gDNA that came from T cells, B-cell-depleted T cells, or PBMCs.

The CDR3 covers 14 residues. Germline CDR1 SGHTA, CDR2 FQGNSA. Germline trimming cut 5 bases from V and 8 bases from J; bases unmatched to any gene: 6. In the original processing: Amplification of reference gene primers was used by the study to estimate nucleated cell counts. TCRdb's copy holds only in-frame clones and misses some; the assay was immunoSEQ multiplex PCR. D and trimming were read from the DNA, whereas the V and J calls and clone size are those reported in that table. The sample records roughly 130,000 clones, 88% being singletons. This clonotype was obtained from a man aged 60 to 69 with active or convalescent COVID-19. The sequenced sample consisted of peripheral blood. This chain joins TRBV7-2 and TRBJ2-1; 10 nucleotides agree with TRBD1. The CDR3 DNA follows: TGTGCCAGCAGCCAAGGGACAGGGGCGCATGAGCAGTTCTTC. Protein: CASSQGTGAHEQFF. Full variable domain (missing parts from reference TRBV7-2 and TRBJ2-1): GAGVSQSPSNKVTEKGKDVELRCDPISGHTALYWYRQSLGQGLEFLIYFQGNSAPDKSGLPSDRFSAERTGGSVSTLTIQRTQQEDSAVYLCASSQGTGAHEQFFGPGTRLTVL.